The 7 T cell receptor beta chains reported below all come from one sample, sequenced in a study of shared clonotypes between healthy human individuals. Clones were sequenced by immunoSEQ multiplex PCR, and TCRdb holds only the in-frame ones, with some missing. The sample consists of 2 million to 2.5 million clones, 85% to 95% of them appearing once. The sequencing sample was made of naive CD4+ T cells from PBMCs. Indicated subset: CD45RA+ positively selected. The receptors were sampled from a man in his late teens or twenties in good health. Some clones in this sample may be carry-over from other donors' samples.

The genes are TRBV5-1 and TRBJ1-2; maybe TRBD1 (6 bases). Between the trimmed V and J ends, which lost 4 bases and 9 bases, there was a span of 22 bases. The CDR3 is 15 residues long. Germline CDR1 SGHRS, CDR2 YFSETQ. Written as DNA, the CDR3 is TGCGCCAGCAGCCCGACCCCCGGGACATCGGAGAGCTACACCTTC. This gives the protein CASSPTPGTSESYTF.

Worth noting for this clone: Other DNA sequences within the sample encode an identical CDR3. J is TRBJ1-1 and V is TRBV9; D is unresolved. This CDR3 is 13 amino acids long. V was pared by 0 bases and J by 4 bases, with 7 bases between. Germline CDR1 and CDR2: SGDLS and YYNGEE. The CDR3 DNA reads as TGTGCCAGCAGCGTAGACCTTGGCACTGAAGCTTTCTTT. As protein: CASSVDLGTEAFF.

The J gene is TRBJ2-3, the V gene TRBV25-1; TRBD1 agrees at 8 bases. The J segment lost 2 bases and the V segment lost 4 bases, leaving 5 bases of the junction unmatched. The length of the CDR3 is 15 residues. The germline V gene has CDR1 MGHDK and CDR2 SYGVNS. CDR3 loop: CASSGGQGTTDTQYF. The CDR3 DNA is TGTGCCAGCAGTGGCGGACAGGGAACCACAGATACGCAGTATTTT.

V and J are TRBV15 and TRBJ2-1; maybe TRBD1 (5 bases). The CDR3 contains 15 residues. CDR1 is LNHNV, CDR2 YYDKDF, per germline (reference sequence). The V gene lost 1 base and the J gene lost 7 bases, with 14 bases spanning the gap. CDR3 protein: CATSRALGRENEQFF. In nucleotides, the CDR3 is TGTGCCACCAGCAGAGCCCTGGGCAGGGAAAATGAGCAGTTCTTC.

V is TRBV19 and J is TRBJ1-1; D not certain. Germline loops: CDR1 LNHDA, CDR2 SQIVND (reference sequence). Deletions cut 0 bases from V and 3 bases from J, with 8 bases between. CDR3 length equals 14 residues. The CDR3: CASSIDARYTEAFF. CDR3 bases: TGTGCCAGTAGTATAGATGCCCGGTACACTGAAGCTTTCTTT.

V is TRBV18 and J is TRBJ2-6; D is undetermined. CDR3 length: 16 amino acids. V was trimmed by 4 bases and J by 0 bases, leaving 10 bases between them. CDR1 KGHSH and CDR2 LQKENI come from the germline V gene. Here the CDR3 DNA reads TGTGCCAGCTCACACACAGATTCCTCTGGGGCCAACGTCCTGACTTTC. The encoded protein is CASSHTDSSGANVLTF.

The rearrangement uses TRBV28 and TRBJ2-2; D gene uncertain. V lost 6 bases, J lost 8 bases, and 10 bases lay in between. The CDR3 runs 12 residues. Germline V gene sequence: CDR1 MDHEN, CDR2 SYDVKM. Here the CDR3 reads CASSLPSGELFF. Here the CDR3 DNA reads TGTGCCAGCAGCCTTCCTTCGGGGGAGCTGTTTTTT.